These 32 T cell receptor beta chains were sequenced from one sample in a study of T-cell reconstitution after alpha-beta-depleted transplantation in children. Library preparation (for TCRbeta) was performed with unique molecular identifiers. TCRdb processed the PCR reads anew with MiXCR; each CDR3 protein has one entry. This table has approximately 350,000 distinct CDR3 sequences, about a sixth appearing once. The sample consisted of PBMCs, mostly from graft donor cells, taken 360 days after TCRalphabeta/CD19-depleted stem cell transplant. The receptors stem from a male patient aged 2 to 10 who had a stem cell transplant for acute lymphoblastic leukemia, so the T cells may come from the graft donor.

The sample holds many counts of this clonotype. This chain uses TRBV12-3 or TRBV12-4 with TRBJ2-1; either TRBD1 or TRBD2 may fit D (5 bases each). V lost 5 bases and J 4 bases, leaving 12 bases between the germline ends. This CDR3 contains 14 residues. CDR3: CASSPGAGYNEQFF. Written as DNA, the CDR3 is TGTGCCAGCAGTCCCGGGGCAGGGTACAATGAGCAGTTCTTC.

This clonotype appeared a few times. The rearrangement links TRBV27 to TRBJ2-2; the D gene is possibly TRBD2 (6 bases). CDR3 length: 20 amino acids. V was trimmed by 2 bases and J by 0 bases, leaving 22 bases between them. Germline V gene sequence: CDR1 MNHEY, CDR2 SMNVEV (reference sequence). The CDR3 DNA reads TGTGCCAGCAGTTTAGTTGTGCCTAAAACCGGAGGGGCGAACACCGGGGAGCTGTTTTTT. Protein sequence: CASSLVVPKTGGANTGELFF.

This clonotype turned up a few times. CDR3 in DNA: TGTGCCAGCAGTTTCAGTTTTGCAGCGAACACCGGGGAGCTGTTTTTT. Its translation is CASSFSFAANTGELFF. The rearrangement uses TRBV12-3 or TRBV12-4 and TRBJ2-2; D call uncertain. The CDR3 has 16 residues. V lost 3 bases to trimming and J lost 0 bases, with 11 bases between them.

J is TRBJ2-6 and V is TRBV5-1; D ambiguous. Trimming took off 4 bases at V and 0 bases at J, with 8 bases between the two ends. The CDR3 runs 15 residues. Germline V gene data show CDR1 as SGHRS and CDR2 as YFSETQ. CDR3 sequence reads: CASSLDGSGANVLTF. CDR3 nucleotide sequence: TGCGCCAGCAGCCTGGACGGCTCTGGGGCCAACGTCCTGACTTTC.

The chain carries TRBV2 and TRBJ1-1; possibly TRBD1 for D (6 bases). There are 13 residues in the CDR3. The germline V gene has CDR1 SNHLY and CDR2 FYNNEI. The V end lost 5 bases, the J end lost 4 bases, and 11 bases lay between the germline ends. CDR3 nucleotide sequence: TGTGCCAGCAGTTCACAGGGAACCACTGAAGCTTTCTTT. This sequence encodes CASSSQGTTEAFF.

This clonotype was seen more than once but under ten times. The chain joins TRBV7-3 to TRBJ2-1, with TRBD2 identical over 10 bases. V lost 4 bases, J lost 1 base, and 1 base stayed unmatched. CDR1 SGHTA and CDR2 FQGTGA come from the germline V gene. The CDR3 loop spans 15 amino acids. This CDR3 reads CASSSAGGSYNEQFF. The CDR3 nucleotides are TGTGCCAGCAGCTCAGCGGGAGGGTCCTACAATGAGCAGTTCTTC. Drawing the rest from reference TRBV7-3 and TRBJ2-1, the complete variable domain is GAGVSQTPSNKVTEKGKYVELRCDPISGHTALYWYRQSLGQGPEFLIYFQGTGAADDSGLPNDRFFAVRPEGSVSTLKIQRTERGDSAVYLCASSSAGGSYNEQFFGPGTRLTVL.

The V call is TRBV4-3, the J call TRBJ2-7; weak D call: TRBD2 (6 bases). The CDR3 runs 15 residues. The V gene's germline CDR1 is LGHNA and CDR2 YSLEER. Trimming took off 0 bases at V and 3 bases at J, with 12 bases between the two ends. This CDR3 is CASSQEGTSSYEQYF. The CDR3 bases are TGCGCCAGCAGCCAAGAGGGCACTAGCAGCTACGAGCAGTACTTC.

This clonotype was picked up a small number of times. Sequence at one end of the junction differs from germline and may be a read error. The CDR3 protein is CANSLEWMYNEQFF. CDR3 nucleotides: TGCGCCAACAGCTTGGAGTGGATGTACAATGAGCAGTTCTTC. The chain links TRBV5-1 to TRBJ2-1; D is unresolved. This CDR3 contains 14 residues. In germline, CDR1 is SGHRS, CDR2 YFSETQ.

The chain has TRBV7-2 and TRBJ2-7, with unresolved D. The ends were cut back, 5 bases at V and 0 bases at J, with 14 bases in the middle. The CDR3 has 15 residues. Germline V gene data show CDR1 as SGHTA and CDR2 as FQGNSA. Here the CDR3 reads CASSPATAFSYEQYF. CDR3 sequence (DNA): TGTGCCAGCAGCCCTGCTACAGCGTTCTCCTACGAGCAGTACTTC.

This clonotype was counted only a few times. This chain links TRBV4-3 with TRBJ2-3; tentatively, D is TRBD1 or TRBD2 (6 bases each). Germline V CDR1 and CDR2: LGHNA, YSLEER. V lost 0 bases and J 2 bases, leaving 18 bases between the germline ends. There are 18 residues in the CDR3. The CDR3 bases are TGCGCCAGCAGCCAAGATGACGGAGGGGGGAGCCCCACAGATACGCAGTATTTT. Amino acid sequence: CASSQDDGGGSPTDTQYF.

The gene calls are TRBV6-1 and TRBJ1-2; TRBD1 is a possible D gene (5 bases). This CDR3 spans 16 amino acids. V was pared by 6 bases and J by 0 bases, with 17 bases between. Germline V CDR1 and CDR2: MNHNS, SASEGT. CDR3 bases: TGTGCCAGCAGAAAAGGCGGTCAGGGTCCTAACTATGGCTACACCTTC. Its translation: CASRKGGQGPNYGYTF.

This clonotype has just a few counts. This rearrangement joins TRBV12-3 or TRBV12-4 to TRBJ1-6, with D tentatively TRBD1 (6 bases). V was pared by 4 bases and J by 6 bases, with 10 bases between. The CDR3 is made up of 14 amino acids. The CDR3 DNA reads TGTGCCAGCAGTTCCGCAGGGGTTAATTCACCCCTCCACTTT. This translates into CASSSAGVNSPLHF.

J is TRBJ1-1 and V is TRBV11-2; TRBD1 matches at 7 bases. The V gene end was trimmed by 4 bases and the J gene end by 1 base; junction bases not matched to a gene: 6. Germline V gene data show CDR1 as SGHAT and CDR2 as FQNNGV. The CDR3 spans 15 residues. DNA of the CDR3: TGTGCCAGCAGCTCTCAGGGGGGGGGGAACACTGAAGCTTTCTTT. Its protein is CASSSQGGGNTEAFF.

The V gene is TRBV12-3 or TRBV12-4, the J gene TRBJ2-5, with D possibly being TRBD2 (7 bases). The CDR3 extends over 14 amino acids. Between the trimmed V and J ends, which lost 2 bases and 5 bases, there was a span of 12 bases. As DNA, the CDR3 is TGTGCCAGCAGTTTATCCGGGGGGCTGGAGACCCAGTACTTC. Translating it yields CASSLSGGLETQYF.

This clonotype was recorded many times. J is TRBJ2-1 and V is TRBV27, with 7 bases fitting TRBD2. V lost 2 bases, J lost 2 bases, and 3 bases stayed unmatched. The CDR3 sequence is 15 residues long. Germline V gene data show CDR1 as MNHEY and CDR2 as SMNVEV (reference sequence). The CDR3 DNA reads TGTGCCAGCAGTTTAGCGGGAGTTCCCTACAATGAGCAGTTCTTC. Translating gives CASSLAGVPYNEQFF.

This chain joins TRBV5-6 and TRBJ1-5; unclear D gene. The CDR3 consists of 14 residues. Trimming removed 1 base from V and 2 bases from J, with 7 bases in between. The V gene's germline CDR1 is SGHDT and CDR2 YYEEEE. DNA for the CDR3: TGTGCCAGCAGCTTGATCACGGGCAATCAGCCCCAGCATTTT. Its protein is CASSLITGNQPQHF.

The CDR3 spells CSARDPAHRVQYF. DNA of the CDR3: TGCAGTGCTAGAGACCCCGCCCACAGGGTACAGTACTTC. J is TRBJ2-7 and V is TRBV20-1, with D maybe TRBD1 (6 bases). There are 13 residues in the CDR3. In germline, CDR1 is DFQATT, CDR2 SNEGSKA (reference sequence). Trimming left V 0 bases short and J 10 bases short, with 16 bases between.

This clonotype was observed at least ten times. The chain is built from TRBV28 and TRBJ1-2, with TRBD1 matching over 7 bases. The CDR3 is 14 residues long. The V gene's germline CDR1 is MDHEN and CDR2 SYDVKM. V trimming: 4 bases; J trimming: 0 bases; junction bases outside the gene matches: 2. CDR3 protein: CASSWGQSNYGYTF. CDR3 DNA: TGTGCCAGCAGTTGGGGACAGTCTAACTATGGCTACACCTTC.

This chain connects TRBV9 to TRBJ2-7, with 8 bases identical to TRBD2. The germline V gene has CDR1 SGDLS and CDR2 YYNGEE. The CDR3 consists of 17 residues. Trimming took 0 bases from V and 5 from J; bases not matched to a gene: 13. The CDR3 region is CASSVGVSGMGGNEQYF. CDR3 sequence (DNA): TGTGCCAGCAGCGTAGGGGTTAGCGGGATGGGCGGGAACGAGCAGTACTTC.

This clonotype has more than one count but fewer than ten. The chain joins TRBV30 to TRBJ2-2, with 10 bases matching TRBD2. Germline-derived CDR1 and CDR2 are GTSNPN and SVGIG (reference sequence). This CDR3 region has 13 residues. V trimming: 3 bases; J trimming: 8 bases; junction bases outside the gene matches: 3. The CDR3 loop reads CAWRLAGGGELFF. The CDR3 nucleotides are TGTGCCTGGAGATTAGCGGGAGGAGGGGAGCTGTTTTTT.

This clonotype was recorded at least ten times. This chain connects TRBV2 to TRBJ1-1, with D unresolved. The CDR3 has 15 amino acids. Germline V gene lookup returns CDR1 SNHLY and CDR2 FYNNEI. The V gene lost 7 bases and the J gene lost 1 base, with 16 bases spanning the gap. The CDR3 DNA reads TGTGCCAGCACGGCTATATGGAAGGGGAACACTGAAGCTTTCTTT. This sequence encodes CASTAIWKGNTEAFF.

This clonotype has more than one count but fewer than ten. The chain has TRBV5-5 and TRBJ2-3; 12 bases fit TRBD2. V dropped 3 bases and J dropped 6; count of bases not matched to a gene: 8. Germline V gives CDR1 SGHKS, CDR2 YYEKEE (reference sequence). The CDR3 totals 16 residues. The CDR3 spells CASSSLLAGGVDTQYF. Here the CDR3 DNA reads TGTGCCAGCAGCTCTCTTCTAGCGGGAGGGGTGGATACGCAGTATTTT.

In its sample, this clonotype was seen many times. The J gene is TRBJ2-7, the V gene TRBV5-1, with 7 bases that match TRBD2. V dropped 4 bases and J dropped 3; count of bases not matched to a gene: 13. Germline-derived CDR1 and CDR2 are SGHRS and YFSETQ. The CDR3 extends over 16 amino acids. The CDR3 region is CASSPESRGTIYEQYF. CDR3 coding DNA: TGCGCCAGCAGCCCCGAATCCCGCGGGACTATCTACGAGCAGTACTTC.

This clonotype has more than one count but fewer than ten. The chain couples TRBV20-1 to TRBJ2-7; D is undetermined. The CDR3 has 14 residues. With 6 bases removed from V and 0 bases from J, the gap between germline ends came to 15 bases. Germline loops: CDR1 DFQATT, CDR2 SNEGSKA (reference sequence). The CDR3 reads CSARSGADSYEQYF. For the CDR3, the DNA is TGCAGTGCGAGATCGGGTGCAGACTCCTACGAGCAGTACTTC.

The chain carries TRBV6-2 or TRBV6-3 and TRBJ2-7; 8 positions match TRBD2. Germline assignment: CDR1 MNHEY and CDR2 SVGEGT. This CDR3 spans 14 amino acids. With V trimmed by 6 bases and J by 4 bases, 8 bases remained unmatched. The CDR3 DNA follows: TGTGCCAGCAGGGACCCACTAGCGGAGTACGAGCAGTACTTC. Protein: CASRDPLAEYEQYF.

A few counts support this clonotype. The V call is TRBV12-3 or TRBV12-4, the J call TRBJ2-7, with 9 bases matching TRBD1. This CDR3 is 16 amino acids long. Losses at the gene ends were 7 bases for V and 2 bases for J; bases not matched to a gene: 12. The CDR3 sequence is CASTKNRGQGTYEQYF. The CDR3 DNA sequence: TGTGCCAGCACCAAAAACAGGGGGCAAGGGACCTACGAGCAGTACTTC.

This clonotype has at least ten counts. CDR3 protein: CASSVGLRHEQYF. As DNA, the CDR3 is TGTGCCAGCAGCGTAGGACTGAGACACGAGCAGTACTTC. V gene TRBV9 combines with J gene TRBJ2-7; no definite D call. Trimming stripped 0 bases from V and 5 bases from J, with 9 bases between. This CDR3 comprises 13 residues. Germline CDR1 and CDR2: SGDLS and YYNGEE.

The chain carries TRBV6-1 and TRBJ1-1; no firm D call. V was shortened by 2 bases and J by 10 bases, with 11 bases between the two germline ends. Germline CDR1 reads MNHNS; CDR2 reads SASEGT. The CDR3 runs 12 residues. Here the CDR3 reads CASSESGVRAFF. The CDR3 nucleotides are TGTGCCAGCAGTGAAAGTGGGGTGAGAGCTTTCTTT.

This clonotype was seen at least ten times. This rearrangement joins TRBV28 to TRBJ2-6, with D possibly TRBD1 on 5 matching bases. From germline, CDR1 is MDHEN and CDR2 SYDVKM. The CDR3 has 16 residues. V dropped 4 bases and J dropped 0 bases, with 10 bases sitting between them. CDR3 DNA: TGTGCCAGCAGTTCCCTCGACAGCTCTGGGGCCAACGTCCTGACTTTC. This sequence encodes CASSSLDSSGANVLTF.

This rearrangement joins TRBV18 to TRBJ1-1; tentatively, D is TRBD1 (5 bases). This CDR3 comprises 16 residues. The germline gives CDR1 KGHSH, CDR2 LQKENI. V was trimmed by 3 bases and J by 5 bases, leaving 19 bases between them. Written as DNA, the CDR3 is TGTGCCAGCTCACCGTCGGGGACCCCCTCGCAGACTGAAGCTTTCTTT. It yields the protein CASSPSGTPSQTEAFF.

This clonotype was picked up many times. The CDR3 region has the DNA TGTGCCAGCAGTGCCGGGACAGGGACCTCTAGCAATCAGCCCCAGCATTTT. Translating it yields CASSAGTGTSSNQPQHF. This rearrangement joins TRBV12-3 or TRBV12-4 to TRBJ1-5, with TRBD1 matching 9 bases. The CDR3 is made up of 17 amino acids. The V gene end was trimmed by 5 bases and the J gene end by 0 bases; junction bases not matched to a gene: 8.

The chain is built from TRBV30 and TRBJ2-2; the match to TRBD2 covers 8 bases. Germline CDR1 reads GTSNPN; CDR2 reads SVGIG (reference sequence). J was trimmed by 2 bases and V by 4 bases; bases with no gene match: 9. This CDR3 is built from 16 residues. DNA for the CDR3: TGTGCCTGGACTTACCCGGGACTAGGAAACACCGGGGAGCTGTTTTTT. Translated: CAWTYPGLGNTGELFF.